This T cell receptor beta chain was captured by sequencing in a study of tumor and adjacent non-tumor tissue in lung cancer (dated by TCRdb to between 2018 and 2020). For the wider study: The cohort included under 15 adenocarcinoma, a couple of squamous cell carcinoma and 1 small cell lung cancer patients. The roughly 15 patients were aged roughly 30 to 80 years, included around ten men and 5 women, and had TNM stage I to III disease. TCRbeta CDR3 sequencing was performed on about 30 paired specimens, with one tumor sample and one normal lung sample collected per patient. Sequencing generated a total of more than 95 million productive TCRbeta reads, averaging about 4.2 million reads per sample. The study compared bulk TCRbeta repertoires between lung tumor tissue and matched distant non-tumor lung tissue from some 14 lung cancer patients. The study at large found these results: Neither the sequencing platform nor unique molecular identifiers are mentioned in the methods. Peripheral blood was not sequenced, so blood TCRbeta repertoires in these lung cancer patients were not examined. With only about 16 patients in the cohort, the authors noted that larger samples and more detailed clinical data are needed. Tumor tissue showed significantly greater TCR diversity (inverse Simpson) than normal lung tissue (roughly 430 vs 170, P = 0.0075, Mann-Whitney U test). The top 100 clones made up a significantly larger cumulative share of the repertoire in normal lung than in tumor tissue. TCR diversity was significantly higher in younger patients, and greater tumor TCR diversity was associated with shorter overall survival and shorter disease-free survival.

This clonotype turned up a few times. Which antigen it targets is not known. A read error may account for a junction end that differs from germline. Counted from cysteine to phenylalanine, this CDR3 has 13 amino acids. Here the CDR3 DNA is all that survives: 39 bases in frame from base 1. From the germline V gene, CDR1 is SGHNT and CDR2 is YENEEA. RNA was extracted from bulk unsorted tissue and checked for quality with a NanoDrop ND-1000 and an Agilent 2100. Donors were newly diagnosed lung cancer patients admitted for thoracic surgery in China between August and November 2014, without prior chemotherapy. Anyone who had undergone radiotherapy or chemotherapy before, or who had another cancer at the same time, was left out of the study. Pieces of surgical tissue measuring roughly 1-2.2 cm3 were kept in RNAlater solution and held at -80 degrees C until needed. Receptor libraries were prepared by multiplex PCR. Sequencing instrument: Illumina HiSeq 2500. TCRbeta libraries were built by three rounds of nested PCR using primers (Table S4), following protocols modified from ARM-PCR. Before sequencing, PCR products in the 200-500 bp range were cut out of the gel and cleaned up using the QIAquick gel extraction kit. As for how the authors treated the data: Reads were cleaned using Trimmomatic, were merged into complete CDR3 sequences using FLASH, and were assigned to V(D)J germline segments using MiTCR. Clonal diversity was computed as the inverse Simpson's index with VDJtools. In-frame sequences without a premature stop codon were defined as productive reads. TCRdb reprocessed the public reads (quality trimming at Q25 with fastp, clone calling with MiXCR) and kept in-frame beta chains. Under each unique CDR3 protein, matching rows form one entry showing the most common genes and DNA. Here the V and J calls rest on TCRdb's processing, not on the authors' analysis. For this sample there are some 200,000 distinct CDR3 sequences; roughly 70% appear just once. Together, the top ten hold almost 25% of the sample.

Sequencing was performed on lung tumor tissue. The chain was built from TRBV11-3 and TRBJ2-5; the D gene identity is not certain. The receptor was derived from a man aged 55 to 70 with non-small cell lung cancer. The CDR3 region: CAGSRGPGETQYF. The DNA sequence is given as TGTGCCGGCAGCCGCGGACCCGGGGAGACCCAGTACTTC.